This is a list of T cell receptor beta chains from one sample in a study of CXCR3-negative and CXCR3-positive naive CD8 T cells. No DNA is given; TCRdb re-called the 5' RACE reads and lists each CDR3 protein once. There are roughly 89,000 distinct CDR3 sequences in the sample, with around 1.8% held by the top ten. Material: naive CXCR3- CD8+ T cells from blood. These receptors all stem from a human donor in good health. Some clones in this sample may be carry-over from other donors' samples. CDR3s include the opening cysteine and the closing phenylalanine or tryptophan.

V	J	CDR3
TRBV28	TRBJ2-3	CASRTSGRTDTQYF
TRBV3-1	TRBJ2-1	CASSQGSKAYTYNEQFF
TRBV11-2	TRBJ2-2	CASSFPQDNTGELFF
TRBV9	TRBJ2-1	CASSPLDEQFF
TRBV3-1	TRBJ2-3	CASSQDWSGEVATDTQYF
TRBV5-1	TRBJ2-7	CASSWEISSYEQYF
TRBV7-9	TRBJ2-5	CASNTIDGPLGETQYF
TRBV2	TRBJ2-1	CASRDGLAGVWDEQFF
TRBV6-4	TRBJ1-1	CASTPGGQWSLVAEAFF
TRBV5-1	TRBJ2-7	CASSLWGVSSYEQYF
TRBV28	TRBJ2-3	CATDSRVPITDTQYF
TRBV11-2	TRBJ2-7	CASSSVTYEQYF
TRBV29-1	TRBJ2-7	CSFGGEGPNEQYF
TRBV4-3	TRBJ1-1	CASSQWRGRIDTEAFF
TRBV28	TRBJ2-1	CASISGLPYNEQFF
TRBV6-4	TRBJ2-1	CASSDSTSGGDYNEQFF
TRBV7-7	TRBJ2-2	CASSFAVTTGELFF
TRBV19	TRBJ1-1	CASSIGGLNTEAFF
TRBV27	TRBJ2-1	CASSLYVGTSYNEQFF
TRBV9	TRBJ2-1	CASSVFGTSGYNEQFF
TRBV11-2	TRBJ2-7	CASSSPGTLYEQYF
TRBV28	TRBJ2-1	CASSSDGMRAGDEQFF
TRBV29-1	TRBJ2-7	CSVEDDIRPYEQYF
TRBV7-6	TRBJ2-7	CASSPRGQSYEQYF
TRBV6-4	TRBJ2-1	CASSDGQQSYNEQFF
TRBV12-3/TRBV12-4	TRBJ2-2	CASSGDSPMNTGELFF
TRBV5-4	TRBJ2-7	CASSFERGGAYEQYF
TRBV6-5	TRBJ2-7	CASGLSGRAYEQYF
TRBV29-1	TRBJ2-7	CSVVIGYSYEQYF
TRBV20-1	TRBJ2-1	CSAVSGRDYNEQFF
TRBV16	TRBJ1-2	CASSPFPDRGATNYGYTF
TRBV5-1	TRBJ2-1	CASSLDDWSSGGHNEQFF
TRBV7-9	TRBJ2-1	CASSLAGGAYNEQFF
TRBV28	TRBJ2-3	CASSFSYPDTQYF
TRBV4-1	TRBJ2-1	CASSHLTSGYNEQFF
TRBV29-1	TRBJ2-5	CSVPGLDAETQYF
TRBV29-1	TRBJ2-1	CSVEEDGMSYNEQFF
TRBV9	TRBJ1-2	CASSVWDSTNYGYTF
TRBV28	TRBJ2-4	CASSLLTGDGRKNIQYF
TRBV28	TRBJ2-3	CASSLPPRDITDTQYF
TRBV27	TRBJ1-1	CASNKIDSPTEAFF
TRBV6-2/TRBV6-3	TRBJ2-7	CASSSGPAFTYEQYF
TRBV11-2	TRBJ2-3	CASSLGFDTQYF
TRBV18	TRBJ2-3	CASSLDADTQYF
TRBV5-1	TRBJ2-1	CASSLYFSGQGANEQFF
TRBV16	TRBJ2-7	CASSPEIHGEQYF
TRBV4-3	TRBJ2-1	CASSQDVEQDEQFF
TRBV20-1	TRBJ1-1	CSAEGRDSLNTEAFF
TRBV5-1	TRBJ2-2	CASSQGTGRTGELFF
TRBV15	TRBJ2-3	CATSRDSSDFRTDTQYF